This T cell receptor beta chain comes out of a study of identical twins (dated by TCRdb to between 2015 and 2016). Study-level background: To test whether fetal clonotypes persist, this study deep-sequenced TCR alpha and beta repertoires from monozygotic twins, from unrelated adults of various ages, and from cord blood. To rule out contamination, replicate twin experiments were performed at different times with different library preparation protocols. What the study reported, not specific to this receptor: Recombination models systematically underestimated out-of-frame TCR alpha sharing in monozygotic twins but agreed with sharing between unrelated individuals. Invariant T cells such as MAIT and iNKT could partly confound zero-insertion analyses, though diverse VJ usage argued against this for most clonotypes. The excess sharing between twins in beta out-of-frame sequences was weaker because fewer shared sequences reduced the signal-to-noise ratio. Compared with coincidental sharing between unrelated individuals, out-of-frame TCR alpha sequences shared between twins had an excess of sequences with low generation probability. Fewer insertions were carried by abundant cord blood beta clonotypes; a weaker similar trend was observed in young adult naive repertoires, while no such trend was observed in memory repertoires. Because the same donors could not be followed over many years, the conclusions depended on cross-sectional statistical analysis.

The germline V gene specifies MNHEY as CDR1 and SVGEGT as CDR2. V is pared back by 5 bases and J by 2 bases, with 9 bases lying between the germline termini. The CDR3 runs 14 amino acids, cysteine and phenylalanine included. The DNA shown is the 42-base CDR3, in frame from base 1. All donors were healthy Caucasians. The twin cohort consisted of three pairs of female monozygotic twins, all aged 18 to 29 years. Positive isolation kits from Invitrogen were used to isolate CD4+ and CD8+ T cell populations. The library was obtained by 5' RACE. The sequencer listed for this sample is Illumina HiSeq 2000. A universal primer binding site was added through template switching, and the final cDNA carried a unique molecular identifier so that TCR cDNA molecules could be counted accurately. First-strand cDNA for TCR alpha and beta chains was synthesized from specific primers in the conserved constant-segment region. Each cDNA library was double barcoded, with a SMART-Mk sample barcode plus Illumina barcodes, to control for contamination. TruSeq adapter sequences and Illumina sample barcodes were added in two successive PCR steps. The TCR alpha and beta cDNA libraries were sequenced on the Illumina HiSeq platform using custom primers. The authors' analysis ran thus. Raw reads were processed with MiGEC to extract unique molecular identifiers, and MiXCR was used to determine CDR3 positions. For each individual, recombination models were inferred using an EM algorithm with the repgenHMM and IGoR tools. The analysis of shared clonotypes was done with the tcR package in R, with sharing normalized by the product of cloneset sizes. To study raw recombination free of thymic and clonal selection effects, out-of-frame nonproductive sequences were analyzed. TCRdb itself trimmed the public reads at Q25 with fastp, ran MiXCR and retained productive beta chains. Rows with one shared CDR3 protein collapse into an entry with the most common genes and DNA. Clone size and V and J calls follow TCRdb, not the original study. The sample table shows over 500,000 distinct CDR3 sequences, and roughly a fifth are seen once. 0.91% of the sample belongs to the ten largest clones.

This clonotype turned up a few times. Its target antigen remains unknown. No quality values exist for individual bases; no much larger clone is one base distant. These sequences were also reported in another study, on T cells expressing NK-cell markers. The second paper states: Three sorted T-cell subsets (CD3+CD56+NKG2C+, CD3+CD56+NKG2C- and CD3+CD56-NKG2C+) from fewer than 10 donors had their TCR beta-chain repertoires profiled. Of the eight sequenced donors, seven were found to be HCMV-seropositive and one was found to be HCMV-seronegative. In several experiments an anti-gammadeltaTCR antibody was added to restrict sorting to alphabetaTCR-expressing T cells. In 5 to 7 donors, the dominant CD3+CD56+NKG2C+ clonotypes ranked among the top 10 CD8+ clonotypes, making up roughly 1.0-7.0% of CD8+ T cells. Those dominant clonotypes were again the most abundant among CD3+CD56-NKG2C+ cells in a few donors, at roughly 25-65%. It remained unclear whether the expanded NKG2C-expressing T cell clones were specific for HCMV antigens. All eight donors whose samples were sequenced were randomly selected healthy volunteers, three of them men and five women. HCMV serostatus was determined by detecting HCMV-specific IgG in serum with a commercial ELISA kit. MIGEC was used to demultiplex reads and group the reads by UMI, and MiTCR was used to assemble and quantify clonotypes. To exclude erroneous sequences, any TCR cDNA sequence not supported by at least two reads was discarded. The tcR package was used for downstream repertoire analysis, and clonotypes were matched across fractions by CDR3 nucleotide sequence plus V segment. VDJmatch was used to annotate antigen specificity against VDJdb, with one amino acid substitution in CDR3 permitted.

The sample consisted of CD4+ T cells sorted from blood. The receptor was isolated from a woman between 18 and 30 years old in good health. This sequence uses TRBV6-2 or TRBV6-3 and TRBJ2-2; the D gene lacks a confident call. The CDR3 here reads CASSRGSNTGELFF. The DNA sequence follows: TGTGCCAGCAGTCGTGGCTCTAACACCGGGGAGCTGTTTTTT.